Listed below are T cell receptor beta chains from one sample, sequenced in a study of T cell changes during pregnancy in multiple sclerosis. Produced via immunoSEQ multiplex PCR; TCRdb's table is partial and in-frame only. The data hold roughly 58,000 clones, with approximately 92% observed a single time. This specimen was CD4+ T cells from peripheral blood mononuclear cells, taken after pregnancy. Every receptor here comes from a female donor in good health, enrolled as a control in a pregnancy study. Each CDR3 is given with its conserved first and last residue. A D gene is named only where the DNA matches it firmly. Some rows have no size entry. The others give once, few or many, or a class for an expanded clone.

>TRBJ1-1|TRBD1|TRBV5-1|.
CASSVWDSASEAFF
TGCGCCAGCAGCGTATGGGACAGCGCATCTGAAGCTTTCTTT
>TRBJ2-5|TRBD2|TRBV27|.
CASSSLAGGKETQYF
TGTGCCAGCAGTTCCTTAGCGGGGGGGAAAGAGACCCAGTACTTC
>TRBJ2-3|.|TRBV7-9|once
CASSLDRFDTDTQYF
TGTGCCAGCAGCTTAGACAGGTTCGACACAGATACGCAGTATTTT
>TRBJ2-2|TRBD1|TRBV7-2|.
CASSVQGAPGELFF
TGTGCCAGCAGCGTACAGGGGGCGCCCGGGGAGCTGTTTTTT
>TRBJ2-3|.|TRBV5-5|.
CASSLVPRTSTDTQYF
TGTGCCAGCAGCTTGGTTCCCAGGACTAGCACAGATACGCAGTATTTT
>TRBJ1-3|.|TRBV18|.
CASSPWTPSGNTIYF
TGTGCCAGCTCACCATGGACTCCCTCTGGAAACACCATATATTTT
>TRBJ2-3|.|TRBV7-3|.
CASSLTGGGSSITDTQYF
TGTGCCAGCAGCTTAACGGGGGGTGGCAGCAGTATCACAGATACGCAGTATTTT
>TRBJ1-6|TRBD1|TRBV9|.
CASSPRQGGSPLHF
TGTGCCAGCAGCCCCCGCCAGGGGGGTTCACCCCTCCACTTT
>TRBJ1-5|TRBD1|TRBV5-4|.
CASSPDRAIEPQHF
TGTGCCAGCAGTCCCGACAGGGCTATTGAGCCCCAGCATTTT
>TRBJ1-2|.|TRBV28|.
CASSYSHSWAGYTF
TGTGCCAGCAGCTACAGCCATTCATGGGCTGGCTACACCTTC